These 10 T cell receptor beta chains share one sample of origin, sequenced in a study of cytomegalovirus exposure and HLA in healthy donors (dated by TCRdb to the late 2010s). Library preparation employed the immunoSEQ multiplex PCR assay. For the multiplex PCR, a mixture combining 60 forward primers for TCR Vbeta segments and 13 reverse primers for TCR Jbeta segments was used. The immuneACCESS repertoire file appears here via TCRdb, limited to in-frame rearrangements. These files lack a portion of the clones; in checked studies, under half of the deficit traces to unresolved V genes, and the cause of the others is not known. The sample data list 95,000 to 150,000 clones, and around 80% of these were observed just once. The ten biggest clones cover 1.2% of the sample. Input material: PBMCs. These receptor sequences come from a female donor in good health and CMV-seronegative.

V gene TRBV5-1 combines with J gene TRBJ2-6, with 9 bases lining up with TRBD1. The CDR3 totals 18 residues. The V and J ends lost 3 bases and 1 base, in that order; junction bases with no gene match: 8. CDR1 and CDR2 (germline): SGHRS, YFSETQ. The CDR3 bases are TGCGCCAGCAGCTGGGGAAGGGACAGGGTATCTGGGGCCAACGTCCTGACTTTC. Its protein product is CASSWGRDRVSGANVLTF.

The chain is built from TRBV7-7 and TRBJ2-1, with TRBD2 as a possible D gene (6 bases). Trimming cost V 5 bases and J 5 bases, with 10 bases left between them. The CDR3 totals 13 residues. From germline, CDR1 is SSHAT and CDR2 FNYEAQ (reference sequence). CDR3 nucleotide sequence: TGTGCCAGCAGCAGCGGGCTCGACAATGAGCAGTTCTTC. The encoded protein is CASSSGLDNEQFF.

The V call is TRBV18, the J call TRBJ1-1, with 7 bases identical to TRBD1. Unmatched junction bases numbered 14, after V lost 0 bases and J lost 10 bases. The CDR3 extends over 16 amino acids. Per germline, CDR1 KGHSH and CDR2 LQKENI. As DNA, the CDR3 is TGTGCCAGCTCACCACCAGCCAGACCTGACAGGGTAGGAGCTTTCTTT. Translated, it gives CASSPPARPDRVGAFF.

The chain has TRBV7-6 and TRBJ2-1; 7 nucleotides match TRBD2. The CDR3 loop spans 15 amino acids. V trimming: 5 bases; J trimming: 9 bases; junction bases outside the gene matches: 13. Germline V gene sequence: CDR1 SGHVS, CDR2 FNYEAQ. CDR3 region: CASSVPTLGGIEQFF. The CDR3 region has the DNA TGTGCCAGCAGCGTACCCACCCTGGGAGGGATTGAGCAGTTCTTC.

V usage is TRBV5-1 and J usage is TRBJ2-5; 8 bases match TRBD1. V trimming: 3 bases; J trimming: 5 bases; junction bases outside the gene matches: 6. The CDR3 runs 14 residues. The germline CDR1 and CDR2 sequences are SGHRS and YFSETQ. The CDR3 nucleotides are TGCGCCAGCAGCTGGGTGGACAGGGAGGAGACCCAGTACTTC. It encodes CASSWVDREETQYF. Using reference TRBV5-1 and TRBJ2-5 for the parts outside the CDR3, the full variable domain is KAGVTQTPRYLIKTRGQQVTLSCSPISGHRSVSWYQQTPGQGLQFLFEYFSETQRNKGNFPGRFSGRQFSNSRSEMNVSTLELGDSALYLCASSWVDREETQYFGPGTRLLVL.

J is TRBJ1-5 and V is TRBV30; TRBD1 matches 8 bases. This CDR3 has 16 amino acids. The germline V gene encodes CDR1 GTSNPN and CDR2 SVGIG (reference sequence). The junction had 8 bases not matched to a gene; V was cut back by 0 bases and J by 4 bases. The CDR3 DNA follows: TGTGCCTGGAGTGTATTTGGGACAGGCAAAAATCAGCCCCAGCATTTT. It encodes CAWSVFGTGKNQPQHF.

This clone came up a few times. The rearrangement joins TRBV19 to TRBJ2-5; 9 bases are a match to TRBD1. Looked up from germline, CDR1 is LNHDA and CDR2 is SQIVND (reference sequence). CDR3 length: 14 amino acids. J lost 10 bases, V lost 6 bases, and 12 bases had no gene match. CDR3 amino acids: CASSPRDRVSIQYF. Here the CDR3 DNA reads TGTGCCAGTAGCCCCAGGGACAGGGTATCGATCCAGTACTTC. The full variable domain, its missing parts supplied by reference TRBV19 and TRBJ2-5, is DGGITQSPKYLFRKEGQNVTLSCEQNLNHDAMYWYRQDPGQGLRLIYYSQIVNDFQKGDIAEGYSVSREKKESFPLTVTSAQKNPTAFYLCASSPRDRVSIQYFGPGTRLLVL.

The chain recombines TRBV6-5 with TRBJ1-1; D perhaps matches TRBD1 (6 bases). Germline V CDR1 and CDR2: MNHEY, SVGAGI. CDR3 length: 14 amino acids. V gave up 6 bases and J gave up 2 bases, with 13 bases separating them. The chain's CDR3 is CASRRGQSNTEAFF. In nucleotides, the CDR3 is TGTGCCAGCAGGCGGGGGCAGTCCAACACTGAAGCTTTCTTT.

The chain combines TRBV2 with TRBJ2-1; 10 bases line up with TRBD2. The CDR3 is made up of 16 amino acids. Germline lookup yields CDR1 SNHLY and CDR2 FYNNEI. The V segment lost 7 bases and the J segment 10 bases; nucleotides outside the gene matches: 16. As DNA, the CDR3 is TGTGCCAGCACCCCTATGCGGGCTAGCGGGGGAGTAGAGCAGTTCTTC. Translation gives CASTPMRASGGVEQFF.

The chain links TRBV2 to TRBJ2-7; D gene ambiguous. Looked up from germline, CDR1 is SNHLY and CDR2 is FYNNEI. With 0 bases removed from V and 1 base from J, the gap between germline ends came to 10 bases. The CDR3 is 15 residues long. The chain's CDR3 is CASSEASTSSYEQYF. The CDR3 bases are TGTGCCAGCAGTGAAGCGTCCACTTCTTCCTACGAGCAGTACTTC.